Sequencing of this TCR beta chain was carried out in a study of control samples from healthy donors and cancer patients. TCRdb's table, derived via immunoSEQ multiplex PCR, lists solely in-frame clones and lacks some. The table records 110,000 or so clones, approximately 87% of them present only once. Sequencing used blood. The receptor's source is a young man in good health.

The CDR3 DNA follows: TGTGCCGTCTCTTCTGTCGACTCCTACGAGCAGTACTTC. It encodes CAVSSVDSYEQYF. The chain uses TRBV2 and TRBJ2-7; unclear D gene. V was pared by 11 bases and J by 0 bases, with 14 bases between. There are 13 residues in the CDR3. The germline V gene encodes CDR1 SNHLY and CDR2 FYNNEI. Full variable domain (missing parts from reference TRBV2 and TRBJ2-7): EPEVTQTPSHQVTQMGQEVILRCVPISNHLYFYWYRQILGQKVEFLVSFYNNEISEKSEIFDDQFSVERPDGSNFTLKIRSTKLEDSAMYFCAVSSVDSYEQYFGPGTRLTVT.